Given below is one T cell receptor beta chain in context. The data derive from a study of blood T cell repertoires in COVID-19. Study-wide context: Specimens from acute and convalescent COVID-19 originated in the United States, Italy and Spain.

V lost 0 bases to trimming and J lost 6 bases, with 11 bases between them. The CDR3 is 14 amino acids. CDR1 and CDR2 (germline): SGDLS, YYNGEE. Per the study methods: Reference gene primer amplification in the assay estimated nucleated cell counts. Using immunoSEQ multiplex PCR, the repertoire was profiled, and TCRdb retains in-frame clones only, with some absent. D and trimming come from the DNA, and the V and J calls and clone size come from that table. This sample has approximately 140,000 clones, with roughly 85% found just once. What was sequenced was peripheral blood. This chain connects TRBV9 to TRBJ2-3; D is perhaps TRBD2 (5 bases). The sequence was obtained from a man in his 70s with acute or convalescent COVID-19. The CDR3 nucleotides are TGTGCCAGCAGCGTAGGAGGGAGCCCGGATACGCAGTATTTT. It encodes CASSVGGSPDTQYF.